The 22 T cell receptor beta chains below come from one sample, sequenced in a study of T cell repertoires in cytomegalovirus infection (dated by TCRdb to between 2019 and 2020). In the paper's terms, the treatment or condition label means: in vitro stimulation with specific CMV peptide epitopes to enrich CMV-specific T cells. These TCRs' antigens remain unknown. Sequencing was performed on an Illumina HiSeq 1500. The public reads were run again by TCRdb, first through fastp at Q25 and then through MiXCR, and only productive beta chains were kept. Rows with one shared CDR3 protein collapse into an entry with the most common genes and DNA. The sample data list hundreds of thousands of distinct CDR3 sequences, and about 27% of these were observed just once. The ten largest clonotypes hold roughly 20% of the sample. Source: cultured PBMCs, taken from culture after CMV antigen stimulation. These receptors originate from a human donor in good health (CMV status not recorded). Some clones in this sample may be carry-over from other donors' samples.

This sequence joins TRBV7-3 and TRBJ2-3; 7 bases line up with TRBD2. Per the germline V gene, CDR1 is SGHTA and CDR2 is FQGTGA. Trimming at V came to 6 bases and at J to 6 bases, leaving 12 bases not matched to a gene. CDR3 length: 15 amino acids. CDR3 in amino acids: CASSRGKRGDDTQYF. CDR3 nucleotides: TGTGCCAGCAGTCGGGGGAAGCGGGGCGATGATACGCAGTATTTT. The whole variable domain, filled in from reference TRBV7-3 and TRBJ2-3, reads GAGVSQTPSNKVTEKGKYVELRCDPISGHTALYWYRQSLGQGPEFLIYFQGTGAADDSGLPNDRFFAVRPEGSVSTLKIQRTERGDSAVYLCASSRGKRGDDTQYFGPGTRLTVL.

This clonotype has a count of ten or more. This chain connects TRBV5-8 to TRBJ2-7; tentatively, D is TRBD1 (5 bases). Germline V gene data show CDR1 as SGHTS and CDR2 as YDEGEE. There are 14 residues in the CDR3. Trimming removed 0 bases from V and 3 bases from J, with 10 bases in between. The CDR3 coding sequence is TGTGCCAGCAGCTTGGGGGGCTGGGTCTACGAGCAGTACTTC. The encoded protein is CASSLGGWVYEQYF.

This clonotype has just a few counts. This chain links TRBV7-3 with TRBJ2-3; 10 nucleotides line up with TRBD2. The CDR3 covers 16 residues. V lost 5 bases to trimming and J lost 1 base; unmatched junction nucleotides: 6. Germline CDR1 SGHTA, CDR2 FQGTGA. CDR3 protein: CASSAHGTSGTDTQYF. The CDR3 bases are TGTGCCAGCAGCGCCCACGGGACTAGCGGCACAGATACGCAGTATTTT.

This clonotype was counted only a few times. The J gene is TRBJ2-1, the V gene TRBV19, with no clear D. The CDR3 contains 16 residues. The germline gives CDR1 LNHDA, CDR2 SQIVND (reference sequence). Trimming removed 5 bases from V and 0 bases from J, with 14 bases in between. The CDR3: CASSPVGALSYNEQFF. CDR3 DNA: TGTGCCAGTAGTCCCGTGGGCGCGCTCTCCTACAATGAGCAGTTCTTC.

This rearrangement joins TRBV6-1 to TRBJ2-1; 12 positions agree with TRBD2. Germline lookup yields CDR1 MNHNS and CDR2 SASEGT. The CDR3 spans 15 residues. V shed 1 base, J shed 10 bases, and the junction held 5 bases outside the gene matches. The CDR3 reads CASSEGLAGAEEQFF. DNA for the CDR3: TGTGCCAGCAGTGAAGGACTAGCGGGAGCAGAGGAGCAGTTCTTC.

V and J are TRBV19 and TRBJ2-1; 8 bases line up with TRBD1. Looked up from germline, CDR1 is LNHDA and CDR2 is SQIVND (reference sequence). The CDR3 spans 16 residues. V lost 1 base and J lost 8; bases outside the gene matches: 10. The chain's CDR3 is CASSIVTGGIVDEQFF. CDR3 in DNA: TGTGCCAGTAGTATAGTTACAGGGGGAATAGTCGATGAGCAGTTCTTC.

The V gene is TRBV6-6, the J gene TRBJ1-1, with 8 bases lining up with TRBD1. V lost 3 bases to trimming and J lost 5 bases; unmatched junction nucleotides: 5. The germline V gene encodes CDR1 MNHNY and CDR2 SVGAGI (reference sequence). The CDR3 has 14 amino acids. Here the CDR3 reads CASSYSDRETEAFF. The CDR3 DNA reads as TGTGCCAGCAGTTATTCGGACAGGGAAACTGAAGCTTTCTTT.

J is TRBJ1-1 and V is TRBV4-1; weak D call: TRBD1 (5 bases). Trimming cost V 7 bases and J 12 bases, with 21 bases left between them. CDR1 is MGHRA and CDR2 is YSYEKL in the germline V gene. The CDR3 contains 13 residues. The CDR3 here is CASTSPGRGPTFF. The CDR3 bases are TGCGCCAGCACCTCTCCGGGGCGGGGTCCAACTTTCTTT.

The chain joins TRBV2 to TRBJ1-2; D is ambiguous. Germline lookup yields CDR1 SNHLY and CDR2 FYNNEI. This CDR3 spans 14 amino acids. Trimming took off 0 bases at V and 3 bases at J, with 8 bases between the two ends. The CDR3 spells CASSEAEGHYGYTF. The CDR3 bases are TGTGCCAGCAGTGAAGCTGAGGGCCACTATGGCTACACCTTC.

This clonotype occurred a few times. J is TRBJ2-7 and V is TRBV6-1; D is unresolved. Looked up from germline, CDR1 is MNHNS and CDR2 is SASEGT. The CDR3 contains 12 residues. The V and J ends lost 2 bases and 3 bases respectively, with 5 bases between them. The CDR3 bases are TGTGCCAGCAGTGAACACCGCTACGAGCAGTACTTC. Translating gives CASSEHRYEQYF.

This sequence joins TRBV7-9 and TRBJ2-7; 8 positions match TRBD1. Germline CDR1 SEHNR, CDR2 FQNEAQ (reference sequence). The CDR3 is 14 amino acids. V gave up 6 bases and J gave up 1 base; unmatched junction bases: 5. CDR3 nucleotides: TGTGCCAGCAGATCGGACAGGGAGTCCTACGAGCAGTACTTC. Its protein product is CASRSDRESYEQYF.

This clonotype showed up many times. The chain links TRBV11-2 to TRBJ2-5, with a tentative D call TRBD2 (6 bases). Germline CDR1 SGHAT, CDR2 FQNNGV. V shed 6 bases and J shed 5 bases, with 22 bases lying between them. This CDR3 contains 16 residues. CDR3 in amino acids: CASRGIGRGFRETQYF. Here the CDR3 DNA reads TGTGCCAGCAGGGGAATAGGACGGGGGTTCCGGGAGACCCAGTACTTC.

This clonotype was found a few times. The V and J genes are TRBV12-3 or TRBV12-4 and TRBJ2-1; D perhaps matches TRBD1 (6 bases). The CDR3 has 14 residues. The germline V and J ends were trimmed by 3 bases and 3 bases, with 9 bases remaining between them. The CDR3 spells CASSLGQDYNEQFF. CDR3 DNA sequence: TGTGCCAGCAGTTTGGGACAAGACTACAATGAGCAGTTCTTC.

This chain connects TRBV3-1 to TRBJ2-7, with a tentative D call TRBD2 (6 bases). Germline V lookup: CDR1 LGHDT, CDR2 YNNKEL (reference sequence). V lost 4 bases, J lost 6 bases, and 10 bases lay in between. The CDR3 extends over 12 amino acids. The CDR3 bases are TGTGCCAGCAGCCCAGGCGGGGTCGAGCAGTACTTC. As protein: CASSPGGVEQYF.

V usage is TRBV7-9 and J usage is TRBJ1-5, with D possibly matching TRBD1 (6 bases). Between the trimmed V and J ends, which lost 5 bases and 3 bases, there was a span of 8 bases. This CDR3 is 13 amino acids long. The germline CDR1 and CDR2 sequences are SEHNR and FQNEAQ (reference sequence). The CDR3 DNA is TGTGCCAGCAGCCGGACAGTCAATCAGCCCCAGCATTTT. Amino acids: CASSRTVNQPQHF.

This clonotype has more than one count but fewer than ten. The chain employs TRBV7-9 and TRBJ1-2; 10 positions agree with TRBD1. This CDR3 is built from 14 residues. The germline gives CDR1 SEHNR, CDR2 FQNEAQ (reference sequence). V trimming: 5 bases; J trimming: 3 bases; junction bases outside the gene matches: 3. The CDR3 here is CASSGTGADYGYTF. CDR3 bases: TGTGCCAGCAGCGGGACAGGGGCGGACTATGGCTACACCTTC.

V usage is TRBV9 and J usage is TRBJ1-1; D remains ambiguous. V lost 0 bases, J lost 6 bases, and 12 bases lay in between. The germline V gene encodes CDR1 SGDLS and CDR2 YYNGEE. This CDR3 is built from 14 residues. CDR3 sequence (DNA): TGTGCCAGCAGCGTAGGGGGAGGAATGGCTGAAGCTTTCTTT. This codes for CASSVGGGMAEAFF.

This clonotype was seen only a few times. This chain uses TRBV6-8 with TRBJ2-3, with TRBD1 as a possible D gene (6 bases). V was trimmed by 6 bases and J by 1 base, leaving 11 bases between them. Per the germline V gene, CDR1 is MNHGY and CDR2 is SAAAGT. This CDR3 has 14 residues. Written as DNA, the CDR3 is TGTGCCAGCAGACGGACAGTGGGCACAGATACGCAGTATTTT. Translated, it gives CASRRTVGTDTQYF.

The chain employs TRBV12-3 or TRBV12-4 and TRBJ2-1, with 8 nucleotides matching TRBD1. The CDR3 consists of 15 residues. J gave up 4 bases and V 5 bases, and 7 bases lay outside the gene matches. The CDR3 nucleotides are TGTGCCAGCAGTATTGGACAGGGACTTTACAATGAGCAGTTCTTC. As protein: CASSIGQGLYNEQFF.

The chain couples TRBV15 to TRBJ1-3; the D is unclear. Germline CDR1 LNHNV, CDR2 YYDKDF (reference sequence). V lost 4 bases, J lost 4 bases, and 8 bases lay in between. CDR3 length: 13 amino acids. The CDR3: CATSISGGNTIYF. The CDR3 DNA sequence: TGTGCCACCAGCATCTCGGGGGGAAACACCATATATTTT.

The chain joins TRBV18 to TRBJ1-1, with D uncertain. The CDR3 runs 15 residues. CDR1 KGHSH and CDR2 LQKENI come from the germline V gene. V was shortened by 0 bases and J by 5 bases, with 13 bases between the two germline ends. CDR3 DNA: TGTGCCAGCTCACCACCGACACTTCTGCAGACTGAAGCTTTCTTT. Translation gives CASSPPTLLQTEAFF.

This chain uses TRBV4-2 with TRBJ2-5, with 11 bases lining up with TRBD2. The CDR3 runs to 18 residues. Germline CDR1 reads LGHNA; CDR2 reads YNFKEQ. V dropped 3 bases and J dropped 5; count of bases not matched to a gene: 14. DNA for the CDR3: TGTGCCAGCAGCCAGGACAAGGGTAGCGGGAGGGCCCGGGAGACCCAGTACTTC. It yields the protein CASSQDKGSGRARETQYF.